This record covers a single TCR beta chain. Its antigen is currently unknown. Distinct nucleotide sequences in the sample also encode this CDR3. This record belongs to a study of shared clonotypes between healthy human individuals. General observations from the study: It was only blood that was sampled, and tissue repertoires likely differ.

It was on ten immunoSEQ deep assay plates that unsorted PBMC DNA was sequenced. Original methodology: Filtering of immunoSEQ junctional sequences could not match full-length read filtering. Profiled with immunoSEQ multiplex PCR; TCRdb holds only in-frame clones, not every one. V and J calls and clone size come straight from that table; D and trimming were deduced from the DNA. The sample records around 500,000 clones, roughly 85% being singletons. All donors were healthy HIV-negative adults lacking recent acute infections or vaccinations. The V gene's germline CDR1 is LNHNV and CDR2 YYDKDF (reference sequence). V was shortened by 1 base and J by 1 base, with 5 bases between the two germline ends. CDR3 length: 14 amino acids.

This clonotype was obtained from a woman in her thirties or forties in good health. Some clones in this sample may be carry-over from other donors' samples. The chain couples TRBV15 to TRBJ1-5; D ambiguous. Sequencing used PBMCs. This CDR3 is CATSRVGSNQPQHF. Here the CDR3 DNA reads TGTGCCACCAGCAGAGTTGGCAGCAATCAGCCCCAGCATTTT.